The source of this TCR beta chain is a study of shared clonotypes between healthy human individuals (dated by TCRdb to 2018 to 2021). Study-wide context: The cohort comprised two women and a few men aged 18 to 49 years. For each donor, three plates each were used for CD4 naive and CD4 memory, two plates were used for CD8 naive, and one plate was used for CD8 memory. Blood TCR repertoires of roughly five healthy adults were deeply sequenced to estimate repertoire size and the extent of clonotype sharing between individuals. To increase sequencing depth and limit assay-specific biases, different laboratories used diverse techniques to prepare libraries and sequence TCR repertoires. Each donor's leukapheresis produced roughly between roughly 0.85 and 9.5 billion PBMCs.

About this clone: Its binding antigen is unknown. Base qualities are not at hand, and no much larger clone is one base apart.

Including cysteine and phenylalanine, the CDR3 has 15 amino acids. This entry keeps only the CDR3 DNA: 45 bases, framed from base 1. Unmatched junction bases come to 8, with V trimmed by 3 bases and J by 6 bases. CDR1 and CDR2, per the germline V gene (reference sequence), are MNHEY and SMNVEV. On the study overall, not on this receptor specifically: Larger estimated clonotype richness was generally found for naive subsets than for memory subsets. Even with the large sequencing depth, rarefaction of the sorted-subset datasets indicated that sequencing was incomplete. Compared with non-shared clonotypes, clonotypes shared by all four sorted-subset donors had higher generation probabilities. Because the study included a small number of donors, the genetic and exposure-history diversity represented was limited. Roughly 5% of naive CD4, around 4% of naive CD8, approximately 2.2% of memory CD4, and less than 0.45% of memory CD8 clonotypes were shared across a few donors. Only blood was sampled, and tissue TCR repertoires likely differ from those in blood. Pairwise subsampling led to the expectation that sequencing depth would affect the degree of clonotype sharing among donors.

Donors were healthy HIV-negative adults with no recently reported acute infections or vaccinations. Every donor was a Caucasian adult living in Nashville, Tennessee, USA. CD4+ T cells were enriched through magnetic negative selection, after which naive cells were positively selected on CD45RA and the remaining negative fraction served as the memory subset. Blood was obtained by leukapheresis, after which PBMCs were separated by Ficoll-Histopaque density gradient centrifugation and cryopreserved in liquid nitrogen vapor phase. Analytical flow cytometry was used to check the purity and quantity of every magnetically sorted T cell population. Each sorted fraction had its genomic DNA isolated and then quantified by UV absorbance on a Nanodrop 2000c. TCR CDR3 regions were amplified from genomic DNA by multiplex PCR using the deep immunoSEQ assay. Genomic DNA extracted from each cell subset was distributed evenly over all wells of several immunoSEQ 96-well plates, and each plate served as one replicate. Each replicate PCR for sorted subsets received about 210 ng genomic DNA, equal to 28,000 or so T cell genomes. Purified libraries were measured with a Qubit 3.0 fluorometer, size-checked on a Bioanalyzer 2100, and measured again with the KAPA Library Quantification kit. Every immunoSEQ 96-well plate was sequenced on a dedicated single-read 150-cycle Illumina NextSeq 550 flow cell. The authors' pipeline ran thus. Because the immunoSEQ output included only junctional sequences and no quality scores, the filtering could not be the same as the filtering used for full-length reads. To assign V/J genes and CDR3, sequences were annotated using PyIR, a Python wrapper for IgBLAST v1.9, with IMGT germline references. Reads with weak V/J assignments (E-value above 1e-6), missing CDR3, stop codons, out-of-frame junctions, or ambiguous translated residues were removed. A V3J clonotype was defined by an identical inferred V gene, J gene, and CDR3 amino acid sequence. Percentage overlap between repertoires was computed as shared unique clonotypes divided by the size of the smaller repertoire. Richness of each repertoire was evaluated using RTK rarefaction, the Chao1 estimator, and Recon v2.1 estimates of unobserved clonotypes. Generation probabilities were computed with OLGA for all TCRbeta clonotypes obtained by the gDNA method from several donors. TCRdb retrieved this table from immuneACCESS and kept in-frame rearrangements only. Not all clones are present; in checked studies, unresolved V genes account for under half, and no reason is known for the remainder. V, J and clone size were drawn from that table, and D and trimming were deduced from the DNA. The sample yields 1.4 million to 1.5 million clones; more than 95% were counted once. Over 1% of the sample comes from the top ten.

This TCR was recovered from a man aged 25 to 40 in good health. The specimen sequenced was naive CD4+ T cells sorted from blood. The cell subset or site label corresponds to: CD45RA+ positively selected. The V and J genes are TRBV27 and TRBJ1-2; 9 bases in the junction line up with TRBD1. CDR3 protein: CASSLLGQGTNGYTF. Here is the DNA: TGTGCCAGCAGTTTGTTGGGACAGGGTACGAATGGCTACACCTTC.